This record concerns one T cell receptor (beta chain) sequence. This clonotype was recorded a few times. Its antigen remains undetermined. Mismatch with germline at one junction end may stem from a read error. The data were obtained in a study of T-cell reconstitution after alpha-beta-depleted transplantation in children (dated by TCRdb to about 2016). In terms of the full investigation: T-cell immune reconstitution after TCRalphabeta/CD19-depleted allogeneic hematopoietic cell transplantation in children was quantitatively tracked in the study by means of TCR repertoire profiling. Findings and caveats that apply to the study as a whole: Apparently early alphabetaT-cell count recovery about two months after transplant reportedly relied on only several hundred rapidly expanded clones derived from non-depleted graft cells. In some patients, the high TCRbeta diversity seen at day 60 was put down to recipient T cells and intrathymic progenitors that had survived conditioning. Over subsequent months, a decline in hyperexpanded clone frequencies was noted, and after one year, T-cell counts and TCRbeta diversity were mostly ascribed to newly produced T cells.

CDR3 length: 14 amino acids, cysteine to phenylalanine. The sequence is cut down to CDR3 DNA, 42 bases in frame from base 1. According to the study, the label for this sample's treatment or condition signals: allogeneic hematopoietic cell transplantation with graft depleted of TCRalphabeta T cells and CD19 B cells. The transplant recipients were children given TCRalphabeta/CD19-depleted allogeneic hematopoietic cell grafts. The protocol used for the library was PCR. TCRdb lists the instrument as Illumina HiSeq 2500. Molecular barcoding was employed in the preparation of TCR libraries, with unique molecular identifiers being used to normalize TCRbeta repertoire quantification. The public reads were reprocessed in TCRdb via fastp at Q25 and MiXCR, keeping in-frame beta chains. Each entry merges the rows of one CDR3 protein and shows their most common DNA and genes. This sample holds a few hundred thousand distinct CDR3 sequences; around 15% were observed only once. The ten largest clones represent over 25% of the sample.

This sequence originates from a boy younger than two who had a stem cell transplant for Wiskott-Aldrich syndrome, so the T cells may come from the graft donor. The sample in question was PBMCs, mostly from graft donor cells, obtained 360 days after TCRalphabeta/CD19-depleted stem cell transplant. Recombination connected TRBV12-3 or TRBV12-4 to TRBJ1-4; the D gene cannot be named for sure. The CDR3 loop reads CASSLSDSTRKVFF. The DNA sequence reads TGTGCCAGCAGTTTATCGGACTCCACCCGAAAAGTGTTTTTT.